The clone carrying this TCR beta chain showed up just a few times. This CDR3 comprises 15 residues. The V gene's germline CDR1 is DFQATT and CDR2 SNEGSKA (reference sequence). V was pared by 0 bases and J by 2 bases, with 14 bases between. This record belongs to a study of T cells in Graves' hyperthyroidism and ophthalmopathy. TCR beta CDR3 regions were amplified from RNA. First-round RT-PCR with HTBI primers amplified the TCR CDR3 region. Via MiXCR, TCRdb re-called the multiplex PCR reads, giving one row per CDR3 protein. The sample consists of around 760,000 distinct CDR3 sequences, about 35% of them appearing once.

The J gene is TRBJ2-7, the V gene TRBV20-1; possibly TRBD1 for D (6 bases). The clonotype was recovered from a woman aged 40 to 50 with Graves' hyperthyroidism. The specimen was blood. CDR3 protein: CSAREVWDTTYEQYF. The DNA for the CDR3 is TGCAGTGCTAGAGAGGTATGGGACACAACCTACGAGCAGTACTTC.